The source of this T cell receptor beta chain is a study of CD8 T cells in Susac syndrome. Study results and limitations: Acknowledgment was made by the study that its TCR sequencing and HLA analysis involved a relatively small number of individuals.

As concerns this clonotype: The antigen is undetermined.

RNA totalling about 0.45 to 1 ug underwent reverse transcription with random hexamers. It was immunoSEQ multiplex PCR that amplified TCR beta CDR3 across 54 Vbeta and 13 Jbeta. TCRdb processed the immunoSEQ multiplex PCR reads anew with MiXCR; each CDR3 protein has one entry. The sample consists of about 200,000 distinct CDR3 sequences, roughly 96% of them appearing once. It was treatment-naive patients with stable or active relapsing-remitting disease who made up the multiple sclerosis controls. TEMRA cells were FACS-enriched, unlike CD8+ and CD4+ T cells, which were negatively isolated. V lost 4 bases to trimming and J lost 5 bases, with 11 bases between them. This CDR3 is 14 amino acids long. CDR1 KGHDR and CDR2 SFDVKD come from the germline V gene.

The chain carries TRBV24-1 and TRBJ2-1; maybe TRBD2 (6 bases). This clonotype was sampled from a human donor with multiple sclerosis. The sequenced sample consisted of CD4+ T cells from PBMCs. This CDR3 reads CATSDGGRNNEQFF. CDR3 nucleotides: TGTGCCACCAGTGACGGGGGAAGGAACAATGAGCAGTTCTTC.